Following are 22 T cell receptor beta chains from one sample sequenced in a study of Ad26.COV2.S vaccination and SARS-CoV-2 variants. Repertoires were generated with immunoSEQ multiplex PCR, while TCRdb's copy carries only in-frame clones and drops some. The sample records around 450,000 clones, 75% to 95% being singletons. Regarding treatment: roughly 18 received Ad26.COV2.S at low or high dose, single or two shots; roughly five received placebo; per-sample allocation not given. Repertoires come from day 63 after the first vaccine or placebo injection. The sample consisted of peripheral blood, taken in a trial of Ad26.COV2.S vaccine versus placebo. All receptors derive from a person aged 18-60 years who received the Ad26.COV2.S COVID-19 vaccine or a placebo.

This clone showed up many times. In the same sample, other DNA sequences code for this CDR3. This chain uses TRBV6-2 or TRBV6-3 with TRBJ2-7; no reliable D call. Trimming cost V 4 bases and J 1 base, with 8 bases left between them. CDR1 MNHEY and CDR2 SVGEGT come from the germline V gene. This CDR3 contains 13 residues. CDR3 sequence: CASSLGRSYEQYF. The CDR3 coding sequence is TGTGCCAGCAGTTTAGGCAGATCCTACGAGCAGTACTTC.

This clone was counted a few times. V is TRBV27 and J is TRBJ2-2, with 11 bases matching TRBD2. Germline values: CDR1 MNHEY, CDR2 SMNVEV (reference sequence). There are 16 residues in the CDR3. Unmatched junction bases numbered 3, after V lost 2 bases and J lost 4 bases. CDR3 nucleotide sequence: TGTGCCAGCAGTTTAGCTAGCGGGAGGCCCACCGGGGAGCTGTTTTTT. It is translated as CASSLASGRPTGELFF.

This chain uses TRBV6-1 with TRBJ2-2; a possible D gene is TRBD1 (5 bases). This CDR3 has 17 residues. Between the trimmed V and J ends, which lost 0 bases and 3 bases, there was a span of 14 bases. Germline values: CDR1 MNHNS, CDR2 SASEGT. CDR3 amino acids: CASSEAGRLGDTGELFF. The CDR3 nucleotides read TGTGCCAGCAGTGAAGCAGGTCGGCTAGGGGACACCGGGGAGCTGTTTTTT.

DNA for the CDR3: TGTGCCAGCAATACAGCGGGAGTACGATACGAGCAGTACTTC. Amino acid sequence: CASNTAGVRYEQYF. V usage is TRBV28 and J usage is TRBJ2-7; 8 positions agree with TRBD2. The CDR3 totals 14 residues. The junction had 9 bases not matched to a gene; V was cut back by 7 bases and J by 4 bases. Germline assignment: CDR1 MDHEN and CDR2 SYDVKM.

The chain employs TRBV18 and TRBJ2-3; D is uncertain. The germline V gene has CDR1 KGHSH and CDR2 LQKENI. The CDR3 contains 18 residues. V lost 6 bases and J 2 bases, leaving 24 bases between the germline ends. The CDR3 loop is CASSPEAVGFGVTDTQYF. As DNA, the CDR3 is TGTGCCAGCTCCCCAGAGGCTGTTGGGTTTGGGGTCACAGATACGCAGTATTTT.

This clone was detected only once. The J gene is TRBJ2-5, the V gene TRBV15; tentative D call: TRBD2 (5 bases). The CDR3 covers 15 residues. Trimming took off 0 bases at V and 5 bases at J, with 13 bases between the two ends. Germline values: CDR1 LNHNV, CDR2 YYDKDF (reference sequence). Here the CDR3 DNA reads TGTGCCACCAGCAGAGATCACGGTCCGGGGGAGACCCAGTACTTC. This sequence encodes CATSRDHGPGETQYF. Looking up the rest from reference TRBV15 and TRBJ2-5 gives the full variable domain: DAMVIQNPRYQVTQFGKPVTLSCSQTLNHNVMYWYQQKSSQAPKLLFHYYDKDFNNEADTPDNFQSRRPNTSFCFLDIRSPGLGDTAMYLCATSRDHGPGETQYFGPGTRLLVL.

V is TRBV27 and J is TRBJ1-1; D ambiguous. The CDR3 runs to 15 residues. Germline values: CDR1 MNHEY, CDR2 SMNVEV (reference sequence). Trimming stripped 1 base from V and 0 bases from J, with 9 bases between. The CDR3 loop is CASSLYKALNTEAFF. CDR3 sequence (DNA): TGTGCCAGCAGTTTATATAAGGCTTTGAACACTGAAGCTTTCTTT.

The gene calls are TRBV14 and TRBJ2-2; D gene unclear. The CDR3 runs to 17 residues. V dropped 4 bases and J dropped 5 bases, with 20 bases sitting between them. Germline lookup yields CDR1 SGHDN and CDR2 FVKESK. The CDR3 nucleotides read TGTGCCAGCAGCCCCACTGCACGACTTGGATCTACCGGGGAGCTGTTTTTT. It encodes CASSPTARLGSTGELFF.

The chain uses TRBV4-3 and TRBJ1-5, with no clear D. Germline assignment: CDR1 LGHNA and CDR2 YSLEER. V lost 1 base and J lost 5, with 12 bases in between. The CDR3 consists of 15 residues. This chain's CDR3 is CASSQVRTEYQPQHF. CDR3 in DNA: TGCGCCAGCAGCCAAGTTAGGACTGAATATCAGCCCCAGCATTTT.

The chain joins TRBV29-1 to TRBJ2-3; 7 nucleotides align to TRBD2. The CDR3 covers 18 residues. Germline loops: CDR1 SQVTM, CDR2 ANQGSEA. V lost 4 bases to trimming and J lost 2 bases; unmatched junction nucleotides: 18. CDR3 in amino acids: CSVVWAGTTIPLTDTQYF. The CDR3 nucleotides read TGCAGCGTTGTATGGGCAGGGACTACCATTCCACTCACAGATACGCAGTATTTT.

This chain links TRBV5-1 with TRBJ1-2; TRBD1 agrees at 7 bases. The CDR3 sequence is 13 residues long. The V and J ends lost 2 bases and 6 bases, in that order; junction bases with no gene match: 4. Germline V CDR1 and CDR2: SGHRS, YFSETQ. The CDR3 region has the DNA TGCGCCAGCAGCTTAAGGCAGGGGGATGGCTACACCTTC. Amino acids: CASSLRQGDGYTF. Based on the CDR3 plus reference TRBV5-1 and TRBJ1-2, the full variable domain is KAGVTQTPRYLIKTRGQQVTLSCSPISGHRSVSWYQQTPGQGLQFLFEYFSETQRNKGNFPGRFSGRQFSNSRSEMNVSTLELGDSALYLCASSLRQGDGYTFGSGTRLTVV.

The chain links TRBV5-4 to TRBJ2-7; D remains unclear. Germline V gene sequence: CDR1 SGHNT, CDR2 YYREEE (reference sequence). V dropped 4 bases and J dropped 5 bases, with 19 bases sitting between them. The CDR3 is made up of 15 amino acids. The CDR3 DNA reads TGTGCCAGCAGCAACTCTATGCGGCTGAGGAACGAGCAGTACTTC. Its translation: CASSNSMRLRNEQYF.

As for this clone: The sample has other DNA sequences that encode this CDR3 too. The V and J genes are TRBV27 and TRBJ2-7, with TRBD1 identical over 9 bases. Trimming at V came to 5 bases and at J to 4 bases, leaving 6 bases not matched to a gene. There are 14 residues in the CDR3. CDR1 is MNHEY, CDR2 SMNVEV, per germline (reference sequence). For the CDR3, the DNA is TGTGCCAGCAGTAGCGGGACAGGGTTGTACGAGCAGTACTTC. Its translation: CASSSGTGLYEQYF.

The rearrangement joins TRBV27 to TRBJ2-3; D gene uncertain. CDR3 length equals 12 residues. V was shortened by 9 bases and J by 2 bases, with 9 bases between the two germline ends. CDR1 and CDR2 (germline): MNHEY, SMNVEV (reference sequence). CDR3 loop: CASPLLTDTQYF. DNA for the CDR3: TGTGCCAGTCCGCTCCTCACAGATACGCAGTATTTT.

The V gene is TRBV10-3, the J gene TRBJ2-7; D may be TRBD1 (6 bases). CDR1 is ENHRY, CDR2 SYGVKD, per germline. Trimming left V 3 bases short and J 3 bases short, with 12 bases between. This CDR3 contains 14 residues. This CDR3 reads CAISEGQLGYEQYF. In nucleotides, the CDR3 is TGTGCCATCAGTGAAGGACAGCTCGGCTACGAGCAGTACTTC.

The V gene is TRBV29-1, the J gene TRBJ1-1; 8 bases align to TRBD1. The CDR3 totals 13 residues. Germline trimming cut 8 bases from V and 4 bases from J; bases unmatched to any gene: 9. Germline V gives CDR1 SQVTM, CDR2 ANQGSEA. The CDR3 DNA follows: TGCAGCCAACTGACAGGGGATGGCACTGAAGCTTTCTTT. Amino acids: CSQLTGDGTEAFF. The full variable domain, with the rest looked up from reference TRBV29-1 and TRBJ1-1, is SAVISQKPSRDICQRGTSLTIQCQVDSQVTMMFWYRQQPGQSLTLIATANQGSEATYESGFVIDKFPISRPNLTFSTLTVSNMSPEDSSIYLCSQLTGDGTEAFFGQGTRLTVV.

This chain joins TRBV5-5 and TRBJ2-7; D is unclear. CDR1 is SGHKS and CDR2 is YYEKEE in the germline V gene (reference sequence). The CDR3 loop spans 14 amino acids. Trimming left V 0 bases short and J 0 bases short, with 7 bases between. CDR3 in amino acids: CASSLDPFSYEQYF. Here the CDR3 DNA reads TGTGCCAGCAGCTTGGACCCGTTCTCCTACGAGCAGTACTTC. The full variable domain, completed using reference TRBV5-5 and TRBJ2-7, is DAGVTQSPTHLIKTRGQQVTLRCSPISGHKSVSWYQQVLGQGPQFIFQYYEKEERGRGNFPDRFSARQFPNYSSELNVNALLLGDSALYLCASSLDPFSYEQYFGPGTRLTVT.

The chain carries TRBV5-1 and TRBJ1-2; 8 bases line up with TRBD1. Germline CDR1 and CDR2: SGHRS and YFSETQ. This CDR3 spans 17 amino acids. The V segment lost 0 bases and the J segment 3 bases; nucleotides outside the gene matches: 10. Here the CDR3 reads CASSLVAGGDKYYGYTF. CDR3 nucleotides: TGCGCCAGCAGCTTGGTGGCAGGGGGCGATAAATACTATGGCTACACCTTC.

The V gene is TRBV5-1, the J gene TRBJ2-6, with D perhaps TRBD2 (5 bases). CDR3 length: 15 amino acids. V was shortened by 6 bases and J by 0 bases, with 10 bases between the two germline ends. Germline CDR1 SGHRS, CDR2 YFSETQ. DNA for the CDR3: TGCGCCAGCACCCCTGAGGGCTCTGGGGCCAACGTCCTGACTTTC. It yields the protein CASTPEGSGANVLTF.

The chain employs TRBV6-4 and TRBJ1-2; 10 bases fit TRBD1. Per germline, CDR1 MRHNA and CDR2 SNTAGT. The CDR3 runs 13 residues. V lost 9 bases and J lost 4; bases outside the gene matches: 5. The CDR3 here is CASSRDRGYGYTF. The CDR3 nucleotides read TGTGCCAGTTCCCGGGACAGGGGCTATGGCTACACCTTC.

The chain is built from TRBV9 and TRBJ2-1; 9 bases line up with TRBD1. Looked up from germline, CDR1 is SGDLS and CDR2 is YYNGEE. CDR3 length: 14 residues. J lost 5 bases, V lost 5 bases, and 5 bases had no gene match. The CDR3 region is CASSRDRGNNEQFF. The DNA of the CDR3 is TGTGCCAGCAGTCGTGACAGGGGGAACAATGAGCAGTTCTTC.

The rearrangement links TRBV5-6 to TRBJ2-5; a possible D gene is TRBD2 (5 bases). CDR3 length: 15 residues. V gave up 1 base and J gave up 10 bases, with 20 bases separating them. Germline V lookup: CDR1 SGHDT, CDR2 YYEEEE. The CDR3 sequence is CASSLSPIRGSVQYF. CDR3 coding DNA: TGTGCCAGCAGCTTGAGCCCGATCCGTGGGAGCGTCCAGTACTTC.